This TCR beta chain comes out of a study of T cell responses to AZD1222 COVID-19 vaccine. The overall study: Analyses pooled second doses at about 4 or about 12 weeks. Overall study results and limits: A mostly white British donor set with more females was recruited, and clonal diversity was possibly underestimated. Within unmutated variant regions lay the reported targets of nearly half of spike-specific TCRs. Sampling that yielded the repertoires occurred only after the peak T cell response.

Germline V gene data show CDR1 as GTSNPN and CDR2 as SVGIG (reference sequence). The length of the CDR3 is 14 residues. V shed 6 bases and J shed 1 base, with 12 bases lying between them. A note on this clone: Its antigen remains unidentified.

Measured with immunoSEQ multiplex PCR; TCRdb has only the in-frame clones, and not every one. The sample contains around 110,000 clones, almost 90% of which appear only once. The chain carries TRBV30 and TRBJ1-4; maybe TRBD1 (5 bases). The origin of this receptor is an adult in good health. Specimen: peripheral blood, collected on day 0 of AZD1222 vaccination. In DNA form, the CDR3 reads TGTGCCTGTTCACAGAGGGGAACTAATGAAAAACTGTTTTTT. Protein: CACSQRGTNEKLFF.